This T cell receptor (beta chain) derives from a study of blood T cell repertoires in COVID-19 (dated by TCRdb to the early 2020s). About the investigation overall: Samples covering the acute and convalescent phases of COVID-19 were provided by collaborators in the United States, Italy and Spain. The prospective study material was composed of cDNA or gDNA derived from T cells, B-cell-depleted T cells, or PBMCs. Subjects who had been exposed to COVID-19, were actively infected with it, or had recovered from it provided the deeply sampled blood TCRbeta repertoires that made up the dataset. The repertoires were released in a freely available public database intended as a resource for research on the immune response to SARS-CoV-2. The samples were drawn from two sources: the first 160 participants of the ongoing ImmuneRACE study, and 1,000 to 1,500 subjects contributed by 6 global collaborators. The sample metadata nearly always contained a de-identified subject ID, COVID-19 status, age in years and sex. Where available, HLA class I and class II types were obtained from metadata supplied by the sample provider rather than from assay-based typing. The study at large found these results: The amount of clinical and demographic metadata varied by source and participant and was provided uncurated.

The immunoSEQ Assay, a bias-controlled multiplex PCR, was used to amplify TCRbeta CDR3 regions from genomic DNA. Concerning the study's data processing: Nucleated cell counts per sample were estimated from amplification of reference gene primers within the assay. To quantify the absolute abundance of each unique TCRbeta CDR3 rearrangement, sequence reads were collapsed and filtered. Productive Simpson clonality was computed per sample as the square root of Simpson's diversity index over productive rearrangements. The table comes from immuneACCESS by way of TCRdb, which keeps in-frame sequences with V and J called. Part of the clones is missing from these tables; in studies checked, under half for an unresolved V gene and the rest for unknown reasons. The V and J calls and the clone size are those of that table, but D and trimming were determined from the DNA. Present in this sample are a few hundred thousand clones, 70% to 90% of which were seen just once. Over 10% of the sample belongs to the ten largest clones.

In Seattle, one collaborating source enrolled patients while the infection was active and tracked those patients longitudinally over the course of disease. Collaborating institutions collected whole blood in K2EDTA tubes following their own protocols. Collaborator samples were shipped for TCRbeta analysis as frozen whole blood, isolated PBMCs, or DNA extracted from either sample type. From the cysteine through the phenylalanine, the CDR3 covers 16 amino acids. Of all the DNA, just the CDR3 is kept, 48 bases in frame from base 1. The CDR1 and CDR2 encoded by the germline V gene (reference sequence) are LGHDT and YNNKEL. V has 0 bases trimmed and J has 2 bases trimmed; junction bases matching no gene number 5. Of note for this clone: Its cognate antigen has yet to be identified. Nothing much larger sits one base from this clone, and base qualities are not available.

The receptor's source is a woman between 50 and 59 years old with COVID-19, enrolled during active disease. The chain was built from TRBV3-1 (or the pseudogene TRBV3-2) and TRBJ2-7, with 9 junctional bases fitting TRBD1. Sequencing was carried out using peripheral blood. CDR3 reads: CASSQDLGTGPYEQYF. The sequenced DNA: TGTGCCAGCAGCCAAGATCTCGGGACAGGGCCCTACGAGCAGTACTTC.